Listed here are 29 T cell receptor beta chains from one sample, sequenced in a study of CD8 T cells in ankylosing spondylitis. Each CDR3 protein is one row after TCRdb ran MiXCR on the 5' RACE reads. Here the sample spans around 150,000 distinct CDR3 sequences, roughly 11% being singletons. The sequenced sample was blood, either unsorted or a sorted T cell fraction (not recorded which). These receptor sequences come from a male donor with ankylosing spondylitis or in good health (not recorded which).

The chain links TRBV10-1 to TRBJ2-3; TRBD2 agrees at 13 bases. CDR3 length equals 15 residues. After removal of 8 bases from V and 6 bases from J, the junction contained 8 bases not matched to a gene. The V gene's germline CDR1 is WNHNN and CDR2 SYGVQD (reference sequence). The CDR3 here is CASSDSTSGRDTQYF. The CDR3 nucleotides read TGCGCCAGCTCCGACTCGACTAGCGGGAGGGATACGCAGTATTTT.

This clonotype was picked up a small number of times. V gene TRBV7-2 combines with J gene TRBJ1-1, with 7 bases aligning to TRBD1. This CDR3 region has 13 residues. Germline CDR1 and CDR2: SGHTA and FQGNSA. J lost 4 bases, V lost 5 bases, and 4 bases had no gene match. In nucleotides, the CDR3 is TGTGCCAGCAGCACATACAGGGGCACTGAAGCTTTCTTT. It encodes CASSTYRGTEAFF.

This clonotype was detected many times. The rearrangement links TRBV25-1 to TRBJ2-1, with D possibly called TRBD1 or TRBD2 (5 bases each). The CDR3 loop spans 15 amino acids. The V end was cut by 4 bases, the J end by 9 bases, with 19 bases between. Germline V gene sequence: CDR1 MGHDK, CDR2 SYGVNS. CDR3 loop: CASSVGDRLILEQFF. The CDR3 DNA reads as TGTGCCAGCAGTGTCGGGGACCGACTGATTCTTGAGCAGTTCTTC. The whole variable domain, remainder taken from reference TRBV25-1 and TRBJ2-1, is EADIYQTPRYLVIGTGKKITLECSQTMGHDKMYWYQQDPGMELHLIHYSYGVNSTEKGDLSSESTVSRIRTEHFPLTLESARPSHTSQYLCASSVGDRLILEQFFGPGTRLTVL.

This clonotype was counted at least ten times. The chain employs TRBV20-1 and TRBJ2-3; a weak D match, TRBD2 (6 bases). This CDR3 region has 14 residues. Trimming removed 6 bases at V and 2 bases at J, with 15 bases between. Per germline, CDR1 DFQATT and CDR2 SNEGSKA (reference sequence). The CDR3 reads CSALRDSHTDTQYF. The CDR3 nucleotides read TGCAGTGCCCTGAGGGACTCCCACACAGATACGCAGTATTTT.

This clonotype was seen repeatedly, ten times or more. The chain carries TRBV12-3 or TRBV12-4 and TRBJ2-1; TRBD2 agrees at 10 bases. Trimming at V came to 6 bases and at J to 5 bases, leaving 7 bases not matched to a gene. This CDR3 comprises 15 residues. The CDR3 nucleotides read TGTGCCAGCAGCCGCTCAGCGGGAGGGCACAATGAGCAGTTCTTC. This encodes CASSRSAGGHNEQFF.

This clonotype has a handful of counts. The chain combines TRBV10-3 with TRBJ2-7; 12 positions agree with TRBD2. V shed 2 bases and J 1 base; nucleotides not matched to a gene: 12. The CDR3 loop spans 19 amino acids. The V gene's germline CDR1 is ENHRY and CDR2 SYGVKD. CDR3 protein: CAISEKVRLAGGSSYEQYF. The CDR3 DNA sequence: TGTGCCATCAGTGAGAAGGTTCGTCTAGCGGGAGGGTCGTCCTACGAGCAGTACTTC.

The chain combines TRBV11-2 with TRBJ1-1, with 7 bases aligning to TRBD1. This CDR3 is built from 15 residues. CDR1 is SGHAT, CDR2 FQNNGV, per germline. J gave up 3 bases and V 5 bases, and 9 bases lay outside the gene matches. CDR3: CASSPRQGRDTEAFF. The CDR3 DNA reads TGTGCCAGCAGCCCGAGACAGGGTAGGGACACTGAAGCTTTCTTT. The variable domain in full, with the rest retrieved from reference TRBV11-2 and TRBJ1-1, is EAGVAQSPRYKIIEKRQSVAFWCNPISGHATLYWYQQILGQGPKLLIQFQNNGVVDDSQLPKDRFSAERLKGVDSTLKIQPAKLEDSAVYLCASSPRQGRDTEAFFGQGTRLTVV.

The gene calls are TRBV7-9 and TRBJ2-1; 7 nucleotides agree with TRBD1. Germline CDR1 and CDR2: SEHNR and FQNEAQ (reference sequence). This CDR3 region has 16 residues. V shed 5 bases, J shed 2 bases, and the junction held 9 bases outside the gene matches. CDR3 nucleotides: TGTGCCAGCAGCCGAACAGGGGTGGGGGCCTACAATGAGCAGTTCTTC. Its protein is CASSRTGVGAYNEQFF.

This clonotype was counted at least ten times. This chain uses TRBV4-3 with TRBJ1-4, with D uncertain. CDR3 length: 14 residues. CDR1 is LGHNA, CDR2 YSLEER, per germline. V lost 0 bases and J 6 bases, leaving 8 bases between the germline ends. CDR3 sequence: CASSQDPRDEKLFF. For the CDR3, the DNA is TGCGCCAGCAGCCAAGATCCCAGAGATGAAAAACTGTTTTTT.

The rearrangement links TRBV28 to TRBJ1-1, with D tentatively TRBD1 (6 bases). In germline, CDR1 is MDHEN, CDR2 SYDVKM. The CDR3 sequence is 13 residues long. Trimming took off 6 bases at V and 4 bases at J, with 12 bases between the two ends. The CDR3 sequence is CASRLGGITEAFF. In nucleotides, the CDR3 is TGTGCCAGCAGGTTAGGGGGTATCACTGAAGCTTTCTTT.

Only a few counts were recorded for this clonotype. The genes are TRBV3-1 and TRBJ2-3; 8 bases fit TRBD2. Germline CDR1 and CDR2: LGHDT and YNNKEL (reference sequence). V lost 1 base to trimming and J lost 1 base; unmatched junction nucleotides: 7. The CDR3 runs to 17 residues. This CDR3 reads CASSQGRSGGGTDTQYF. CDR3 nucleotides: TGTGCCAGCAGCCAAGGGAGAAGCGGGGGAGGCACAGATACGCAGTATTTT.

This clonotype was recorded many times. V gene TRBV20-1 combines with J gene TRBJ2-1, with 10 bases identical to TRBD2. This CDR3 spans 15 amino acids. Germline trimming cut 2 bases from V and 5 bases from J; bases unmatched to any gene: 6. The germline V gene encodes CDR1 DFQATT and CDR2 SNEGSKA (reference sequence). CDR3 sequence: CSARFPGLADNEQFF. The CDR3 bases are TGCAGTGCTAGATTCCCCGGACTAGCGGACAATGAGCAGTTCTTC.

V gene TRBV29-1 combines with J gene TRBJ2-7, with D perhaps TRBD1 (5 bases). This CDR3 has 13 amino acids. With 6 bases removed from V and 2 bases from J, the gap between germline ends came to 14 bases. Germline CDR1 is SQVTM and CDR2 is ANQGSEA. CDR3 sequence: CSVATAPTYEQYF. The CDR3 DNA follows: TGCAGCGTCGCGACAGCACCTACCTACGAGCAGTACTTC.

Many counts were recorded for this clonotype. J is TRBJ1-1 and V is TRBV5-1, with D unresolved. The CDR3 totals 15 residues. With 0 bases removed from V and 1 base from J, the gap between germline ends came to 10 bases. Germline-derived CDR1 and CDR2 are SGHRS and YFSETQ. CDR3 sequence: CASSLDPSRNTEAFF. Here the CDR3 DNA reads TGCGCCAGCAGCTTGGATCCATCTAGGAACACTGAAGCTTTCTTT.

This clonotype was seen ten or more times. The chain combines TRBV12-3 or TRBV12-4 with TRBJ1-5; a weak D match, TRBD1 (6 bases). The CDR3 covers 14 residues. With 1 base removed from V and 9 bases from J, the gap between germline ends came to 13 bases. The CDR3 sequence is CASSLGTAVGPQHF. The CDR3 bases are TGTGCCAGCAGTTTAGGGACAGCCGTTGGGCCCCAGCATTTT.

This clonotype came up many times. The chain is built from TRBV5-1 and TRBJ1-5; 7 nucleotides agree with TRBD1. This CDR3 comprises 15 residues. The J segment lost 5 bases and the V segment lost 2 bases, leaving 7 bases of the junction unmatched. CDR1 SGHRS and CDR2 YFSETQ come from the germline V gene. As DNA, the CDR3 is TGCGCCAGCAGCTTAGATGGGACAGCCGATCAGCCCCAGCATTTT. It translates to CASSLDGTADQPQHF.

This clonotype was seen ten or more times. Germline is not matched at one junction end, which may reflect a read error. This chain uses TRBV6-5 with TRBJ2-7; 12 nucleotides match TRBD2. Looked up from germline, CDR1 is MNHEY and CDR2 is SVGAGI. The CDR3 is made up of 16 amino acids. The CDR3 is CASSYYLLAGGYEQYF. In DNA, the CDR3 is TGTGCTAGCAGTTACTACCTACTAGCGGGAGGTTACGAGCAGTACTTC.

The table lists this clonotype with many counts. V usage is TRBV29-1 and J usage is TRBJ2-1; a weak D match, TRBD2 (5 bases). Per germline, CDR1 SQVTM and CDR2 ANQGSEA. This CDR3 contains 13 residues. V was clipped by 5 bases and J by 7 bases, with 15 bases between them. The CDR3: CSVTRTRSNEQFF. The CDR3 nucleotides read TGCAGCGTTACCCGAACTAGGAGTAATGAGCAGTTCTTC.

This clonotype has at least ten counts. The CDR3 coding sequence is TGTGCCAGCAGTTTTGAGGACAGGCGAGTGGAGACCCAGTACTTC. It encodes CASSFEDRRVETQYF. The V gene is TRBV28, the J gene TRBJ2-5, with 7 nucleotides matching TRBD1. Per germline, CDR1 MDHEN and CDR2 SYDVKM. The J segment lost 5 bases and the V segment lost 3 bases, leaving 9 bases of the junction unmatched. This CDR3 has 15 residues.

This clonotype showed up many times. DNA for the CDR3: TGCGCCAGCAGCTTGGAAACAGGGGGACCTGGCTACACCTTC. This gives the protein CASSLETGGPGYTF. This chain links TRBV5-1 with TRBJ1-2; TRBD1 aligns across 8 bases. The length of the CDR3 is 14 residues. Germline CDR1 SGHRS, CDR2 YFSETQ. The junction had 5 bases not matched to a gene; V was cut back by 0 bases and J by 7 bases.

This clonotype was counted many times. DNA for the CDR3: TGCGCCAGCAGTCGTCGGGACAGTTCCAGGGGAGCTGAAGCTTTCTTT. It encodes CASSRRDSSRGAEAFF. The chain recombines TRBV5-1 with TRBJ1-1; 7 positions match TRBD1. Germline values: CDR1 SGHRS, CDR2 YFSETQ. The CDR3 has 16 residues. V was clipped by 5 bases and J by 6 bases; unmatched bases: 16. The whole variable domain, filled in from reference TRBV5-1 and TRBJ1-1, reads KAGVTQTPRYLIKTRGQQVTLSCSPISGHRSVSWYQQTPGQGLQFLFEYFSETQRNKGNFPGRFSGRQFSNSRSEMNVSTLELGDSALYLCASSRRDSSRGAEAFFGQGTRLTVV.

The sample holds a few counts of this clonotype. The chain employs TRBV20-1 and TRBJ2-1; no clear D gene. V lost 0 bases to trimming and J lost 10 bases, with 7 bases between them. Germline V gene lookup returns CDR1 DFQATT and CDR2 SNEGSKA (reference sequence). This CDR3 comprises 11 residues. CDR3 nucleotides: TGCAGTGCTAGAGAAGCGTTAGAGCAGTTCTTC. Its translation is CSAREALEQFF.

This clonotype was seen many times. V is TRBV6-5 and J is TRBJ2-3; D possibly corresponds to TRBD1 (5 bases). Germline V gene data show CDR1 as MNHEY and CDR2 as SVGAGI. V was shortened by 0 bases and J by 4 bases, with 8 bases between the two germline ends. The CDR3 has 14 residues. In DNA, the CDR3 is TGTGCCAGCAGTTACTCTGGGGCGGCAGATACGCAGTATTTT. Its translation: CASSYSGAADTQYF.

This clonotype was recorded at least ten times. The V call is TRBV28, the J call TRBJ1-4; D remains unclear. The CDR3 loop spans 12 amino acids. The germline V gene encodes CDR1 MDHEN and CDR2 SYDVKM. V lost 3 bases and J lost 11, with 10 bases in between. The CDR3 DNA reads TGTGCCAGCAGTTTGAGGTTTGGCAAACTGTTTTTT. Translated, it gives CASSLRFGKLFF.

For this clonotype: The germline gene is not matched at one end of the junction; a read error may be the cause. The gene calls are TRBV27 and TRBJ2-7; a possible D gene is TRBD1 (7 bases). Germline V lookup: CDR1 MNHEY, CDR2 SMNVEV (reference sequence). The CDR3 runs to 13 residues. The CDR3 DNA sequence: TGTGCCGGCAGGGGGGCCGAAGCCTACGAGCAGTACTTC. Protein sequence: CAGRGAEAYEQYF.

At least ten counts were recorded for this clonotype. This sequence joins TRBV12-3 or TRBV12-4 and TRBJ2-2; TRBD2 matches at 7 bases. V shed 5 bases and J 6 bases; nucleotides not matched to a gene: 0. CDR3 length: 12 residues. The CDR3: CASSGGAGELFF. DNA of the CDR3: TGTGCCAGCAGTGGGGGGGCCGGGGAGCTGTTTTTT.

The sample holds a few counts of this clonotype. The rearrangement joins TRBV12-3 or TRBV12-4 to TRBJ1-5; TRBD1 agrees at 7 bases. The CDR3 is 19 residues long. V was pared by 6 bases and J by 0 bases, with 17 bases of the junction left unmatched. The chain's CDR3 is CASSRRTGSLFNSNQPQHF. The CDR3 nucleotides are TGTGCCAGCAGCCGTCGGACAGGTTCCCTTTTTAATAGCAATCAGCCCCAGCATTTT.

This clonotype was detected ten times or more. V usage is TRBV5-1 and J usage is TRBJ2-7, with TRBD1 matching 7 bases. The CDR3 contains 14 residues. Trimming cost V 4 bases and J 0 bases; bases outside gene matches: 4. CDR1 and CDR2 from the germline V gene are SGHRS and YFSETQ. CDR3 loop: CASSLRDSSYEQYF. CDR3 coding DNA: TGCGCCAGCAGCCTACGGGACAGCTCCTACGAGCAGTACTTC.

In its sample, this clonotype was seen many times. The J gene is TRBJ2-1, the V gene TRBV5-6; D not certain. In germline, CDR1 is SGHDT, CDR2 YYEEEE. This CDR3 is 13 amino acids long. V was cut by 4 bases and J by 2 bases, with 7 bases left in between. Here the CDR3 reads CASSVGPYNEQFF. The CDR3 nucleotides are TGTGCCAGCAGCGTAGGACCCTACAATGAGCAGTTCTTC.